This entry concerns a single TCR beta chain. The sample comes from a study of blood T cell repertoires in COVID-19. Clones were sequenced by immunoSEQ multiplex PCR, and TCRdb holds only the in-frame ones, with some missing. The sample lists about 39,000 clones, roughly 85% occurring once. The ends were cut back, 7 bases at V and 6 bases at J, with 15 bases in the middle. CDR1 LGHDT and CDR2 YNNKEL come from the germline V gene (reference sequence). The CDR3 runs 13 residues. What was sequenced was peripheral blood. V and J are TRBV3-1 (or the pseudogene TRBV3-2) and TRBJ1-1, with D maybe TRBD1 (6 bases). The sequence was obtained from a man in his sixties with acute or convalescent COVID-19. The CDR3 spells CASTLLDSSEAFF. CDR3 nucleotides: TGTGCCAGCACCCTCTTGGACAGCTCTGAAGCTTTCTTT.